This T cell receptor beta chain was obtained from a study of early T cells in non-severe SARS-CoV-2 infection. As for the study in general: Sequenced material consisted of bulk RNA (from unsorted whole blood), and chains were unpaired.

Overall study results and limits: Anti-spike CD8 responses were favored in VDJdb matching, and private and CD4 specificities were missed.

Individual cDNA molecules received unique molecular identifiers. Using its own MiXCR run on the 5' RACE reads, TCRdb lists one record per CDR3 protein. Here the sample spans about 64,000 distinct CDR3 sequences, about 19% being singletons. V gave up 3 bases and J gave up 3 bases, with 12 bases separating them. Germline V gene sequence: CDR1 LNHDA, CDR2 SQIVND (reference sequence). The CDR3 extends over 15 amino acids. In its sample, this clonotype was seen a few times. The antigen remains undetermined. The genes are TRBV19 and TRBJ1-5; D gene ambiguous. The sequences come from whole blood, collected at baseline. The clonotype originates from an adult who was a healthcare worker with PCR-confirmed SARS-CoV-2 infection or an uninfected control (not recorded which). In nucleotides, the CDR3 is TGTGCCAGTAGTATGAGCCGAAGCACCAATCAGCCCCAGCATTTT. As protein: CASSMSRSTNQPQHF. Supplemented by reference TRBV19 and TRBJ1-5, the full variable domain reads DGGITQSPKYLFRKEGQNVTLSCEQNLNHDAMYWYRQDPGQGLRLIYYSQIVNDFQKGDIAEGYSVSREKKESFPLTVTSAQKNPTAFYLCASSMSRSTNQPQHFGDGTRLSIL.